A single sample is the source of the 17 T cell receptor beta chains below, sequenced in a study of cytomegalovirus exposure and HLA in healthy donors. The primer mix had 60 Vbeta and 13 Jbeta primers. Only in-frame clones appear in the TCRdb table, and some are missing; sequencing was by immunoSEQ multiplex PCR. The data hold around 140,000 clones, with 82% observed a single time. The specimen was PBMCs. The receptors come from a young man in good health and CMV-seropositive.

The gene calls are TRBV11-2 and TRBJ2-3, with TRBD1 matching 7 bases. Germline V gene lookup returns CDR1 SGHAT and CDR2 FQNNGV. V gave up 2 bases and J gave up 2 bases; unmatched junction bases: 10. The CDR3 is 17 residues long. In DNA form, the CDR3 reads TGTGCCAGCAGCTTATACCCGGGACAGCCCTACACAGATACGCAGTATTTT. The encoded protein is CASSLYPGQPYTDTQYF. The variable domain in full, with the rest retrieved from reference TRBV11-2 and TRBJ2-3, is EAGVAQSPRYKIIEKRQSVAFWCNPISGHATLYWYQQILGQGPKLLIQFQNNGVVDDSQLPKDRFSAERLKGVDSTLKIQPAKLEDSAVYLCASSLYPGQPYTDTQYFGPGTRLTVL.

The chain recombines TRBV9 with TRBJ2-7, with 8 bases matching TRBD1. J lost 1 base, V lost 3 bases, and 9 bases had no gene match. The germline V gene has CDR1 SGDLS and CDR2 YYNGEE. This CDR3 has 16 amino acids. In nucleotides, the CDR3 is TGTGCCAGCAGCGGTTCGACAGGGGTCATATCCTACGAGCAGTACTTC. Translated, it gives CASSGSTGVISYEQYF.

The V gene is TRBV28, the J gene TRBJ2-7; tentative D call: TRBD1 (6 bases). Per the germline V gene, CDR1 is MDHEN and CDR2 is SYDVKM. The CDR3 length is 15 residues. V gave up 6 bases and J gave up 0 bases, with 15 bases separating them. The CDR3 protein is CASRVGDMSSYEQYF. The CDR3 DNA reads as TGTGCCAGCAGGGTCGGGGACATGAGCTCCTACGAGCAGTACTTC.

V usage is TRBV5-1 and J usage is TRBJ2-7, with D possibly matching TRBD1 (6 bases). Germline CDR1 and CDR2: SGHRS and YFSETQ. Trimming left V 2 bases short and J 0 bases short, with 12 bases between. The CDR3 spans 15 residues. For the CDR3, the DNA is TGCGCCAGCAGCTTCCTCGGGACATACTCCTACGAGCAGTACTTC. Translated: CASSFLGTYSYEQYF.

The sample holds one count of this clone. The chain uses TRBV4-2 and TRBJ2-7; D not certain. Germline V gives CDR1 LGHNA, CDR2 YNFKEQ. The CDR3 length is 13 residues. Trimming took off 0 bases at V and 2 bases at J, with 5 bases between the two ends. The CDR3 DNA reads TGTGCCAGCAGCCAAGACGGTACCTACGAGCAGTACTTC. Translated: CASSQDGTYEQYF.

V is TRBV2 and J is TRBJ2-7, with 9 bases identical to TRBD2. This CDR3 is built from 16 residues. Looked up from germline, CDR1 is SNHLY and CDR2 is FYNNEI. After removal of 7 bases from V and 2 bases from J, the junction contained 12 bases not matched to a gene. CDR3 bases: TGTGCCAGCACCCCCCGTATTGCTAGCGGGACCTACGAGCAGTACTTC. Protein product: CASTPRIASGTYEQYF. The variable domain in full, with the rest retrieved from reference TRBV2 and TRBJ2-7, is EPEVTQTPSHQVTQMGQEVILRCVPISNHLYFYWYRQILGQKVEFLVSFYNNEISEKSEIFDDQFSVERPDGSNFTLKIRSTKLEDSAMYFCASTPRIASGTYEQYFGPGTRLTVT.

The chain carries TRBV4-2 and TRBJ1-1; D remains ambiguous. Trimming shortened V by 3 bases and J by 2 bases, and 22 bases separated the two germline ends. Germline lookup yields CDR1 LGHNA and CDR2 YNFKEQ. CDR3 size: 18 residues. Written as DNA, the CDR3 is TGTGCCAGCAGCCAGAACCCCCCCCTACAGACGCCAAACACTGAAGCTTTCTTT. Translation gives CASSQNPPLQTPNTEAFF.

The rearrangement uses TRBV4-1 and TRBJ2-3; TRBD2 agrees at 7 bases. In germline, CDR1 is MGHRA, CDR2 YSYEKL. V trimming: 8 bases; J trimming: 9 bases; junction bases outside the gene matches: 11. This CDR3 spans 13 amino acids. This CDR3 reads CASSRTRRETQYF. The CDR3 DNA reads as TGCGCCAGCTCCAGAACGAGGCGGGAGACGCAGTATTTT.

The genes are TRBV28 and TRBJ1-1; D uncertain. This CDR3 is 16 amino acids long. Trimming shortened V by 1 base and J by 4 bases, and 16 bases separated the two germline ends. Germline V gene data show CDR1 as MDHEN and CDR2 as SYDVKM. The CDR3 coding sequence is TGTGCCAGCAGTTTATCTAACCCATCCTCGAGCACTGAAGCTTTCTTT. Protein sequence: CASSLSNPSSSTEAFF.

J is TRBJ2-7 and V is TRBV6-1; 10 bases line up with TRBD1. V shed 10 bases and J 3 bases; nucleotides not matched to a gene: 6. The CDR3 sequence is 13 residues long. CDR1 MNHNS and CDR2 SASEGT come from the germline V gene. The CDR3 reads CATETGGVYEQYF. The CDR3 DNA is TGTGCCACAGAGACAGGGGGCGTCTACGAGCAGTACTTC.

The chain joins TRBV5-1 to TRBJ1-2, with D possibly matching TRBD1 (5 bases). The germline V gene has CDR1 SGHRS and CDR2 YFSETQ. With 0 bases removed from V and 2 bases from J, the gap between germline ends came to 17 bases. The CDR3 sequence is 17 residues long. CDR3 sequence: CASSLAAGRGINYGYTF. In DNA, the CDR3 is TGCGCCAGCAGCTTGGCAGCAGGGAGGGGCATCAACTATGGCTACACCTTC.

This rearrangement joins TRBV10-3 to TRBJ2-7; TRBD1 matches at 9 bases. Germline V gives CDR1 ENHRY, CDR2 SYGVKD. CDR3 length equals 14 residues. The V and J ends lost 8 bases and 3 bases, in that order; junction bases with no gene match: 8. The CDR3 sequence is CAIGQGTGYYEQYF. The CDR3 DNA follows: TGTGCCATCGGACAGGGGACAGGGTACTACGAGCAGTACTTC.

J is TRBJ2-3 and V is TRBV9; 11 nucleotides line up with TRBD2. The CDR3 covers 16 residues. V shed 1 base and J 5 bases; nucleotides not matched to a gene: 6. CDR1 and CDR2 (germline): SGDLS, YYNGEE. CDR3 in DNA: TGTGCCAGCAGCGTAAGCCTAGCGGGAGGAATAGATACGCAGTATTTT. Translating it yields CASSVSLAGGIDTQYF.

For the CDR3, the DNA is TGTGCCATCAGTGACAGGGGTGTCTATGGCTACACCTTC. Its translation: CAISDRGVYGYTF. The gene calls are TRBV10-3 and TRBJ1-2; D is possibly TRBD1 (6 bases). CDR1 and CDR2 (germline): ENHRY, SYGVKD. V was pared by 3 bases and J by 4 bases, with 9 bases between. The CDR3 runs to 13 residues.

This chain links TRBV19 with TRBJ2-5, with 7 bases lining up with TRBD1. The V gene end was trimmed by 6 bases and the J gene end by 2 bases; junction bases not matched to a gene: 9. The length of the CDR3 is 15 residues. The germline V gene has CDR1 LNHDA and CDR2 SQIVND (reference sequence). The CDR3 DNA reads as TGTGCCAGTAGAAGAGGGACAGATCTTCAAGAGACCCAGTACTTC. Protein product: CASRRGTDLQETQYF.

V gene TRBV19 combines with J gene TRBJ1-5; TRBD1 agrees at 9 bases. The CDR3 length is 13 residues. Germline V gene lookup returns CDR1 LNHDA and CDR2 SQIVND (reference sequence). Trimming at V came to 10 bases and at J to 5 bases, leaving 6 bases not matched to a gene. CDR3 nucleotides: TGTGCCACCTCGACAGGGGGTTATCAGCCCCAGCATTTT. This gives the protein CATSTGGYQPQHF.

The chain is built from TRBV6-5 and TRBJ1-1; 9 bases fit TRBD1. V lost 6 bases to trimming and J lost 7 bases; unmatched junction nucleotides: 9. Germline CDR1 is MNHEY and CDR2 is SVGAGI. The CDR3 consists of 14 residues. The CDR3 loop reads CASSKFTGGGEAFF. In DNA, the CDR3 is TGTGCCAGCAGCAAATTCACAGGGGGCGGTGAAGCTTTCTTT.